The 22 T cell receptor beta chains in this list originate from one sample, sequenced in a study of control samples from healthy donors and cancer patients. TCRdb keeps only in-frame clones here, not all; method: immunoSEQ multiplex PCR. Altogether 60,000 to 85,000 clones are present, roughly 92% being singletons, with the ten largest covering about 5%. Material for sequencing was blood. The source of these receptors is an older woman in good health.

The chain links TRBV6-5 to TRBJ1-2; possible D gene TRBD1, 5 bases. Germline V gene lookup returns CDR1 MNHEY and CDR2 SVGAGI. CDR3 length: 14 amino acids. V was pared by 4 bases and J by 4 bases, with 13 bases between. For the CDR3, the DNA is TGTGCCAGCAGTTGGACGGGGACCAGCTATGGCTACACCTTC. Residues: CASSWTGTSYGYTF.

This chain joins TRBV9 and TRBJ2-2; D unclear. V was clipped by 0 bases and J by 5 bases, with 8 bases between them. Germline V gene lookup returns CDR1 SGDLS and CDR2 YYNGEE. This CDR3 comprises 14 residues. The CDR3 sequence is CASSVEVETGELFF. The CDR3 bases are TGTGCCAGCAGCGTAGAGGTAGAAACCGGGGAGCTGTTTTTT.

In this sample, this clone turned up once. The J gene is TRBJ2-1, the V gene TRBV30, with 16 positions matching TRBD2. The length of the CDR3 is 17 residues. The germline gives CDR1 GTSNPN, CDR2 SVGIG (reference sequence). V was pared by 3 bases and J by 7 bases, with 9 bases of the junction left unmatched. CDR3 in DNA: TGTGCCTGGAGATCCATCGCGGGACTAGCGGGAGGGAATGAGCAGTTCTTC. It is translated as CAWRSIAGLAGGNEQFF. Full variable domain (missing parts from reference TRBV30 and TRBJ2-1): SQTIHQWPATLVQPVGSPLSLECTVEGTSNPNLYWYRQAAGRGLQLLFYSVGIGQISSEVPQNLSASRPQDRQFILSSKKLLLSDSGFYLCAWRSIAGLAGGNEQFFGPGTRLTVL.

This clone was detected a few times. The chain employs TRBV3-1 (or the pseudogene TRBV3-2) and TRBJ2-7; TRBD1 matches at 11 bases. Germline lookup yields CDR1 LGHDT and CDR2 YNNKEL (reference sequence). Losses at the gene ends were 10 bases for V and 0 bases for J; bases not matched to a gene: 11. This CDR3 contains 16 residues. CDR3 region: CATPSRGTGGSYEQYF. The CDR3 DNA sequence: TGTGCCACCCCATCCCGGGGGACAGGGGGCTCCTACGAGCAGTACTTC.

The V and J genes are TRBV6-5 and TRBJ1-5; D is ambiguous. Germline V CDR1 and CDR2: MNHEY, SVGAGI. Trimming took 0 bases from V and 7 from J, leaving 10 bases between them. This CDR3 is built from 14 residues. The CDR3 protein is CASSYSGGRQPQHF. CDR3 in DNA: TGTGCCAGCAGTTACTCGGGAGGACGGCAGCCCCAGCATTTT.

V is TRBV19 and J is TRBJ1-4, with D perhaps matching TRBD1 (5 bases). Germline V gene sequence: CDR1 LNHDA, CDR2 SQIVND (reference sequence). The CDR3 extends over 15 amino acids. The V end was cut by 6 bases, the J end by 0 bases, with 11 bases between. CDR3 DNA: TGTGCCAGTAGAATGCAGGGTACAACTAATGAAAAACTGTTTTTT. Translating it yields CASRMQGTTNEKLFF.

The chain carries TRBV3-1 (or the pseudogene TRBV3-2) and TRBJ1-2; D gene ambiguous. CDR1 is LGHDT and CDR2 is YNNKEL in the germline V gene (reference sequence). The CDR3 is 12 amino acids. V was pared by 5 bases and J by 2 bases, with 6 bases between. The CDR3 coding sequence is TGTGCCAGCAGCGAAAGGAACTATGGCTACACCTTC. Its protein product is CASSERNYGYTF.

V usage is TRBV2 and J usage is TRBJ2-5, with 9 bases identical to TRBD2. Trimming at V came to 3 bases and at J to 4 bases, leaving 3 bases not matched to a gene. CDR1 is SNHLY, CDR2 FYNNEI, per germline. This CDR3 region has 14 residues. DNA for the CDR3: TGTGCCAGCAGTGAGGGACTAGCTGGAGAGACCCAGTACTTC. Encoded protein: CASSEGLAGETQYF.

The chain employs TRBV28 and TRBJ2-1; 7 bases line up with TRBD2. The CDR3 contains 15 residues. Per the germline V gene, CDR1 is MDHEN and CDR2 is SYDVKM. V was clipped by 5 bases and J by 6 bases; unmatched bases: 10. The CDR3 sequence: CASSPPSGKSNEQFF. The CDR3 DNA reads as TGTGCCAGCAGTCCACCAAGCGGGAAGAGCAATGAGCAGTTCTTC.

The V call is TRBV6-6, the J call TRBJ1-6; tentative D call: TRBD1 (5 bases). The CDR3 consists of 18 residues. V was trimmed by 5 bases and J by 1 base, leaving 18 bases between them. Germline assignment: CDR1 MNHNY and CDR2 SVGAGI (reference sequence). The DNA of the CDR3 is TGTGCCAGCAGTCCGGGACTGGAAAGGGGTTCCTATAATTCACCCCTCCACTTT. This translates into CASSPGLERGSYNSPLHF.

This chain uses TRBV6-5 with TRBJ2-7; D ambiguous. The CDR3 spans 15 residues. Germline-derived CDR1 and CDR2 are MNHEY and SVGAGI. V was pared by 0 bases and J by 3 bases, with 12 bases between. The CDR3 DNA reads TGTGCCAGCAGTTACTCGATTTTGCGGAGCTACGAGCAGTACTTC. It is translated as CASSYSILRSYEQYF.

The J gene is TRBJ1-5, the V gene TRBV7-8; D gene ambiguous. Germline loops: CDR1 SGHVS, CDR2 FQNEAQ. The length of the CDR3 is 14 residues. V gave up 2 bases and J gave up 5 bases, with 10 bases separating them. The CDR3 spells CASSLTAGYQPQHF. DNA of the CDR3: TGTGCCAGCAGCTTAACGGCGGGGTATCAGCCCCAGCATTTT.

The chain is built from TRBV5-4 and TRBJ2-7, with TRBD2 as a possible D gene (6 bases). The length of the CDR3 is 15 residues. Trimming cost V 2 bases and J 0 bases, with 12 bases left between them. Germline CDR1 SGHNT, CDR2 YYREEE (reference sequence). CDR3 DNA sequence: TGTGCCAGCAGCTTTGGAGGGGCGGGCTCCTACGAGCAGTACTTC. It translates to CASSFGGAGSYEQYF.

The rearrangement joins TRBV10-3 to TRBJ1-4, with D maybe TRBD1 (6 bases). V lost 3 bases and J lost 8, with 13 bases in between. The germline V gene has CDR1 ENHRY and CDR2 SYGVKD. This CDR3 comprises 14 residues. For the CDR3, the DNA is TGTGCCATCAGTGATAGCAGGGGAAGCGAAAAACTGTTTTTT. Its protein product is CAISDSRGSEKLFF.

This rearrangement joins TRBV4-3 to TRBJ2-1; a possible D gene is TRBD2 (6 bases). Germline V gene lookup returns CDR1 LGHNA and CDR2 YSLEER. This CDR3 is 15 amino acids long. V lost 5 bases and J lost 0, with 11 bases in between. CDR3 nucleotides: TGCGCCAGCAGCACGGGAGCGGGCTCCTACAATGAGCAGTTCTTC. Encoded protein: CASSTGAGSYNEQFF.

V usage is TRBV18 and J usage is TRBJ1-2, with TRBD1 matching over 12 bases. Germline values: CDR1 KGHSH, CDR2 LQKENI. CDR3 size: 16 residues. V lost 4 bases, J lost 3 bases, and 6 bases stayed unmatched. The CDR3 loop reads CASSQVGTGGDYGYTF. The CDR3 DNA follows: TGTGCCAGCTCACAGGTTGGGACAGGGGGCGACTATGGCTACACCTTC.

This chain uses TRBV27 with TRBJ2-7, with D perhaps matching TRBD1 or TRBD2 (5 bases each). The V and J ends lost 0 bases and 4 bases respectively, with 7 bases between them. Per germline, CDR1 MNHEY and CDR2 SMNVEV (reference sequence). This CDR3 comprises 13 residues. The CDR3 DNA is TGTGCCAGCAGTTTATCGGGGGTGTACGAGCAGTACTTC. It yields the protein CASSLSGVYEQYF.

The chain uses TRBV18 and TRBJ2-5; TRBD1 agrees at 7 bases. CDR1 is KGHSH, CDR2 LQKENI, per germline. This CDR3 has 14 residues. V shed 6 bases, J shed 4 bases, and the junction held 8 bases outside the gene matches. The CDR3 coding sequence is TGTGCCAGCTCGCCAGACAGGGCAGGAGAGACCCAGTACTTC. It encodes CASSPDRAGETQYF. The full variable domain, in which reference TRBV18 and TRBJ2-5 provide the parts outside the CDR3, is NAGVMQNPRHLVRRRGQEARLRCSPMKGHSHVYWYRQLPEEGLKFMVYLQKENIIDESGMPKERFSAEFPKEGPSILRIQQVVRGDSAAYFCASSPDRAGETQYFGPGTRLLVL.

Only one count was recorded for this clone. The genes are TRBV11-3 and TRBJ2-1; D assignment may be TRBD1 or TRBD2 (6 bases each). V was pared by 5 bases and J by 5 bases, with 7 bases between. The germline gives CDR1 SGHNT, CDR2 YENEEA. The CDR3 has 12 amino acids. The CDR3 here is CASSRGHNEQFF. The CDR3 nucleotides read TGTGCCAGCAGCCGGGGGCACAATGAGCAGTTCTTC.

This clone was recorded only once. This chain links TRBV5-4 with TRBJ2-3; TRBD1 aligns across 7 bases. The CDR3 has 14 residues. Germline V gives CDR1 SGHNT, CDR2 YYREEE (reference sequence). The V segment lost 0 bases and the J segment 3 bases; nucleotides outside the gene matches: 1. CDR3 residues: CASSLDRGTDTQYF. The CDR3 DNA reads TGTGCCAGCAGCTTGGACAGGGGTACAGATACGCAGTATTTT.

The V gene is TRBV11-3, the J gene TRBJ2-7; 8 nucleotides align to TRBD2. The V gene end was trimmed by 5 bases and the J gene end by 4 bases; junction bases not matched to a gene: 10. In germline, CDR1 is SGHNT, CDR2 YENEEA. The CDR3 sequence is 15 residues long. The CDR3 sequence is CASSRSGRGGYEQYF. The CDR3 bases are TGTGCCAGCAGCCGCAGCGGGAGAGGGGGTTACGAGCAGTACTTC.

V gene TRBV7-8 combines with J gene TRBJ2-3; D is unclear. V shed 3 bases and J shed 0 bases, with 19 bases lying between them. Germline CDR1 reads SGHVS; CDR2 reads FQNEAQ. There are 18 residues in the CDR3. CDR3 region: CASSLTPRRGRSTDTQYF. The CDR3 DNA reads as TGTGCCAGCAGCTTGACCCCGAGGCGTGGACGAAGCACAGATACGCAGTATTTT.